This T cell receptor beta chain came from a study of blood T cell repertoires in COVID-19. Turning to the study itself: The United States, Italy and Spain provided the acute and convalescent COVID-19 samples. Sources were T cells, B-cell-depleted T cells, or PBMCs; the material itself was cDNA or gDNA.

This clone was observed once. In the original analysis: By means of reference gene primer amplification, nucleated cell counts were estimated. Here immunoSEQ multiplex PCR was the method, and the copy in TCRdb shows in-frame clones only, minus some. That table supplies the V and J calls and clone size; D and trimming were determined from the DNA. The sample gives hundreds of thousands of clones, 65% to 90% of which show up once; roughly 3.8% is in the top ten. Looked up from germline, CDR1 is MGHRA and CDR2 is YSYEKL. J gave up 0 bases and V 0 bases, and 7 bases lay outside the gene matches. This CDR3 region has 20 residues.

The V gene is TRBV4-1, the J gene TRBJ2-2; 13 bases fit TRBD2. This sequence originates from a woman aged 40 to 50 with acute COVID-19. Sequenced material: PBMCs or T cells enriched from blood (not recorded which). The CDR3 DNA follows: TGCGCCAGCAGCCAAGAAAAGACTAGCGGGAGGCACGCGAACACCGGGGAGCTGTTTTTT. Its protein is CASSQEKTSGRHANTGELFF.